The 17 T cell receptor beta chains below come from one sample, sequenced in a study of Graves' ophthalmopathy and Graves' hyperthyroidism. Using RNA transcripts, the TCR beta CDR3 regions were amplified. An initial RT-PCR round employing HTBI primers preceded a second-round multiplex PCR. TCRdb reprocessed the multiplex PCR reads with MiXCR, giving one entry per CDR3 protein. The repertoire has 500,000 to 700,000 distinct CDR3 sequences, over 20% of them found once; the top ten carry about 6.6%. Sequenced material: peripheral blood. Every receptor here comes from a woman between 18 and 29 years old with stable Graves' hyperthyroidism. Some clones in this sample may be carry-over from other donors' samples.

This clonotype was counted ten times or more. The chain links TRBV20-1 to TRBJ1-6; 8 nucleotides agree with TRBD1. The CDR3 covers 14 residues. Germline loops: CDR1 DFQATT, CDR2 SNEGSKA (reference sequence). This CDR3 is CSPTSDRDNSPLHF. CDR3 coding DNA: TGCAGCCCGACTTCGGACAGGGATAATTCACCCCTCCACTTT.

The J gene is TRBJ1-1, the V gene TRBV7-2, with a tentative D call TRBD1 (5 bases). Germline values: CDR1 SGHTA, CDR2 FQGNSA. Trimming pared 1 base from V and 7 bases from J, leaving 10 bases between. This CDR3 contains 13 residues. CDR3 in amino acids: CASSLVGGYEAFF. DNA for the CDR3: TGTGCCAGCAGCTTAGTTGGGGGTTATGAAGCTTTCTTT.

The sample holds many counts of this clonotype. This chain links TRBV7-3 with TRBJ2-3; no clear D. Germline-derived CDR1 and CDR2 are SGHTA and FQGTGA. The CDR3 extends over 14 amino acids. Trimming took off 5 bases at V and 12 bases at J, with 21 bases between the two ends. Written as DNA, the CDR3 is TGTGCCAGCAGCCCCATTGGGTTCCCCGATCCCCAGTATTTT. Encoded protein: CASSPIGFPDPQYF.

This clonotype was recorded only once. The chain uses TRBV5-1 and TRBJ1-6; tentative D call: TRBD1 (6 bases). Germline values: CDR1 SGHRS, CDR2 YFSETQ. V lost 2 bases and J lost 10, with 13 bases in between. The CDR3 spans 14 residues. The CDR3 sequence is CASSFEQGWSPLHF. DNA of the CDR3: TGCGCCAGCAGCTTTGAACAGGGATGGTCACCCCTCCACTTT.

This clonotype was seen more than once but under ten times. V gene TRBV30 combines with J gene TRBJ1-1, with 7 bases that match TRBD1. This CDR3 has 13 residues. V trimming: 2 bases; J trimming: 11 bases; junction bases outside the gene matches: 11. CDR1 GTSNPN and CDR2 SVGIG come from the germline V gene (reference sequence). The CDR3 region is CAWSKTISQGAFF. Here the CDR3 DNA reads TGTGCCTGGAGTAAGACTATATCACAGGGGGCTTTCTTT. Supplemented by reference TRBV30 and TRBJ1-1, the full variable domain reads SQTIHQWPATLVQPVGSPLSLECTVEGTSNPNLYWYRQAAGRGLQLLFYSVGIGQISSEVPQNLSASRPQDRQFILSSKKLLLSDSGFYLCAWSKTISQGAFFGQGTRLTVV.

This chain joins TRBV19 and TRBJ1-1; D call uncertain. There are 16 residues in the CDR3. In germline, CDR1 is LNHDA, CDR2 SQIVND (reference sequence). Trimming left V 3 bases short and J 0 bases short, with 14 bases between. CDR3 coding DNA: TGTGCCAGTAGTATTTACCCAGGACGCATGAACACTGAAGCTTTCTTT. Protein: CASSIYPGRMNTEAFF.

This clonotype was seen ten or more times. This sequence joins TRBV3-1 and TRBJ1-6, with D unresolved. This CDR3 region has 12 residues. Per the germline V gene, CDR1 is LGHDT and CDR2 is YNNKEL (reference sequence). Trimming took 1 base from V and 8 from J, leaving 3 bases between them. The CDR3 sequence is CASSQGDSPLHF. CDR3 sequence (DNA): TGTGCCAGCAGCCAAGGTGATTCACCCCTCCACTTT.

This clonotype showed up many times. This sequence joins TRBV20-1 and TRBJ1-1; possibly TRBD1 for D (6 bases). The V end lost 5 bases, the J end lost 3 bases, and 10 bases lay between the germline ends. Germline CDR1 and CDR2: DFQATT and SNEGSKA (reference sequence). This CDR3 has 12 amino acids. The CDR3 DNA reads as TGCAGTGCTCCAAGGGGGGACACTGAAGCTTTCTTT. Its protein product is CSAPRGDTEAFF.

This clonotype was seen ten or more times. This sequence joins TRBV20-1 and TRBJ2-7; 10 positions match TRBD1. The CDR3 loop spans 15 amino acids. CDR1 and CDR2 from the germline V gene are DFQATT and SNEGSKA (reference sequence). The junction had 13 bases not matched to a gene; V was cut back by 6 bases and J by 5 bases. CDR3 DNA: TGCAGTGCCCCCTCTTCAGGGACAGGGGTCCACGAGCAGTACTTC. This codes for CSAPSSGTGVHEQYF.

This clonotype was seen at least ten times. The rearrangement uses TRBV7-9 and TRBJ1-2; 7 bases agree with TRBD1. This CDR3 spans 14 amino acids. The J segment lost 0 bases and the V segment lost 5 bases, leaving 3 bases of the junction unmatched. CDR1 and CDR2 (germline): SEHNR, FQNEAQ (reference sequence). CDR3 in amino acids: CASSDRAANYGYTF. In DNA form, the CDR3 reads TGTGCCAGCAGCGACAGGGCAGCTAACTATGGCTACACCTTC.

V is TRBV12-3 or TRBV12-4 and J is TRBJ1-5; 10 bases line up with TRBD1. The V and J ends lost 6 bases and 7 bases, in that order; junction bases with no gene match: 6. This CDR3 has 14 amino acids. The CDR3 DNA is TGTGCCAGCAGCCGACGACAGGGGGCCCAGCCCCAGCATTTT. This sequence encodes CASSRRQGAQPQHF.

This clonotype was found many times. The chain employs TRBV5-1 and TRBJ2-5, with D perhaps being TRBD1 or TRBD2 (5 bases each). Germline values: CDR1 SGHRS, CDR2 YFSETQ. This CDR3 is 14 amino acids long. The V and J ends lost 3 bases and 3 bases respectively, with 12 bases between them. The CDR3, as DNA: TGCGCCAGCAGCTCCGGGACGGCCAAAGAGACCCAGTACTTC. This gives the protein CASSSGTAKETQYF. The whole variable domain, filled in from reference TRBV5-1 and TRBJ2-5, reads KAGVTQTPRYLIKTRGQQVTLSCSPISGHRSVSWYQQTPGQGLQFLFEYFSETQRNKGNFPGRFSGRQFSNSRSEMNVSTLELGDSALYLCASSSGTAKETQYFGPGTRLLVL.

The chain links TRBV10-1 to TRBJ1-1; D unclear. This CDR3 contains 13 residues. Trimming took off 0 bases at V and 3 bases at J, with 5 bases between the two ends. Germline V gives CDR1 WNHNN, CDR2 SYGVQD (reference sequence). CDR3 nucleotides: TGCGCCAGCAGTGAGTCGATTGACACTGAAGCTTTCTTT. Protein: CASSESIDTEAFF.

This clonotype was seen at least ten times. The chain combines TRBV28 with TRBJ1-5; D unresolved. The V gene's germline CDR1 is MDHEN and CDR2 SYDVKM. Deletions cut 4 bases from V and 2 bases from J, with 12 bases between. The CDR3 consists of 15 residues. In DNA, the CDR3 is TGTGCCAGCAGTTATTCTTGGGGAGGCAATCAGCCCCAGCATTTT. Its translation is CASSYSWGGNQPQHF. The full variable domain, in which reference TRBV28 and TRBJ1-5 provide the parts outside the CDR3, is DVKVTQSSRYLVKRTGEKVFLECVQDMDHENMFWYRQDPGLGLRLIYFSYDVKMKEKGDIPEGYSVSREKKERFSLILESASTNQTSMYLCASSYSWGGNQPQHFGDGTRLSIL.

This clonotype has at least ten counts. V usage is TRBV30 and J usage is TRBJ1-1; D gene uncertain. Per germline, CDR1 GTSNPN and CDR2 SVGIG (reference sequence). The ends were cut back, 3 bases at V and 7 bases at J, with 12 bases in the middle. The CDR3 sequence is 12 residues long. DNA for the CDR3: TGTGCCTGGAGCCCCGGACCGCATGAAGCTTTCTTT. As protein: CAWSPGPHEAFF. The variable domain in full, with the rest retrieved from reference TRBV30 and TRBJ1-1, is SQTIHQWPATLVQPVGSPLSLECTVEGTSNPNLYWYRQAAGRGLQLLFYSVGIGQISSEVPQNLSASRPQDRQFILSSKKLLLSDSGFYLCAWSPGPHEAFFGQGTRLTVV.

This clonotype was observed at least ten times. The chain is built from TRBV20-1 and TRBJ2-7, with D unclear. Germline CDR1 and CDR2: DFQATT and SNEGSKA (reference sequence). The CDR3 length is 13 residues. V gave up 1 base and J gave up 0 bases, with 7 bases separating them. CDR3 sequence reads: CSARVASSYEQYF. CDR3 sequence (DNA): TGCAGTGCTAGAGTTGCGAGCTCCTACGAGCAGTACTTC.

The CDR3 loop is CASSLSGGPSDGELFF. The CDR3 DNA is TGTGCCAGCAGCTTATCTGGGGGCCCGAGTGACGGGGAGCTGTTTTTT. This sequence joins TRBV7-3 and TRBJ2-2, with TRBD1 as a possible D gene (6 bases). The CDR3 runs 16 residues. CDR1 and CDR2 (germline): SGHTA, FQGTGA. V was clipped by 2 bases and J by 7 bases, with 17 bases between them.